The source of this T cell receptor (beta chain) is a study of T cell responses to AZD1222 COVID-19 vaccine. Study-level results: Repertoires were obtained only post-peak T cell response. The CD4 TCRs associated with vaccination extended across spike and predominated at 160-218 and 743-854.

TCRdb keeps only in-frame clones here, not all; method: immunoSEQ multiplex PCR. This table has approximately 160,000 clones, around 92% appearing once. Trimming removed 3 bases at V and 0 bases at J, with 11 bases between. Germline V lookup: CDR1 SGHAT, CDR2 FQNNGV. The CDR3 runs 15 residues. In regard to this clone: The antigen remains unidentified. Other DNA sequences within the sample encode an identical CDR3.

The material was peripheral blood, obtained on day 0 of AZD1222 vaccination. The chain is built from TRBV11-2 and TRBJ1-2; D unclear. The source of this sequence is an adult in good health. The CDR3 DNA reads as TGTGCCAGCAGCTTGGAGTCCTCAGCTAACTATGGCTACACCTTC. Its protein is CASSLESSANYGYTF.